These 17 T cell receptor beta chains came from one sample sequenced in a study of long-term antiretroviral therapy in people with HIV. They ran version v3.0 of the immunoSEQ assay at survey level. The data were produced by immunoSEQ multiplex PCR, yet TCRdb's version contains in-frame clones alone and is incomplete. The sample yields about 39,000 clones, approximately 85% seen once. The sample was unsorted PBMCs, taken 3.1 years after starting antiretroviral therapy. These receptors came from a woman aged 45-65 years with HIV.

This chain uses TRBV21-1 with TRBJ2-5; the DNA was not compared with TRBD2, the D call given in the table. TRBV21-1 is a pseudogene segment. The CDR3 runs to 16 residues. The CDR3 loop is CASSKYGGGIQETQYF. The CDR3 bases are TGTGCCAGCAGCAAATATGGCGGGGGAATCCAAGAGACCCAGTACTTC.

The chain carries TRBV7-3 and TRBJ2-2; TRBD2 matches at 10 bases. Trimming took 3 bases from V and 5 from J; bases not matched to a gene: 3. This CDR3 is 15 amino acids long. Germline CDR1 and CDR2: SGHTA and FQGTGA. DNA for the CDR3: TGTGCCAGCAGCTTGCTAGCGGGGGAGACCGGGGAGCTGTTTTTT. It translates to CASSLLAGETGELFF.

V usage is TRBV19 and J usage is TRBJ1-5, with TRBD1 identical over 10 bases. Trimming cost V 7 bases and J 1 base; bases outside gene matches: 7. The CDR3 contains 16 residues. Per the germline V gene, CDR1 is LNHDA and CDR2 is SQIVND (reference sequence). DNA for the CDR3: TGTGCCAGTATCCGGGGGACAGGGGTGAGCAATCAGCCCCAGCATTTT. It codes for CASIRGTGVSNQPQHF.

The rearrangement links TRBV19 to TRBJ2-2; D is possibly TRBD1 or TRBD2 (6 bases each). Per germline, CDR1 LNHDA and CDR2 SQIVND (reference sequence). This CDR3 comprises 16 residues. Trimming took 4 bases from V and 2 from J, leaving 14 bases between them. This CDR3 reads CASSTGGPANTGELFF. The CDR3 nucleotides read TGTGCCAGTAGTACTGGGGGGCCGGCCAACACCGGGGAGCTGTTTTTT.

V gene TRBV19 combines with J gene TRBJ2-7; a possible D gene is TRBD1 (5 bases). This CDR3 region has 13 residues. Germline CDR1 and CDR2: LNHDA and SQIVND (reference sequence). Trimming cost V 8 bases and J 2 bases, with 13 bases left between them. CDR3 sequence reads: CASSVQGPYEQYF. The DNA for the CDR3 is TGTGCCAGTTCGGTTCAGGGTCCCTACGAGCAGTACTTC.

The rearrangement links TRBV7-9 to TRBJ1-4; possibly TRBD1 for D (5 bases). Germline CDR1 is SEHNR and CDR2 is FQNEAQ (reference sequence). Trimming left V 5 bases short and J 8 bases short, with 15 bases between. This CDR3 has 14 residues. The chain's CDR3 is CASSPGLGREKLFF. CDR3 sequence (DNA): TGTGCCAGCAGCCCAGGGCTGGGGCGGGAAAAACTGTTTTTT.

V gene TRBV21-1 combines with J gene TRBJ2-2; the table's D call TRBD2 went unverified against the DNA. TRBV21-1 is annotated as a pseudogene. The CDR3 has 15 amino acids. CDR3 in DNA: TGTGCCAGCAGCAAAGGGGGGGGCGGCACCGGGGAGCTGTTTTTT. Translation gives CASSKGGGGTGELFF.

The chain carries TRBV4-2 and TRBJ2-1; D may match TRBD1 or TRBD2 (6 bases each). The CDR3 spans 15 residues. V was shortened by 0 bases and J by 5 bases, with 11 bases between the two germline ends. The germline CDR1 and CDR2 sequences are LGHNA and YNFKEQ. The CDR3 here is CASSQDWGADNEQFF. In nucleotides, the CDR3 is TGTGCCAGCAGCCAAGACTGGGGGGCCGACAATGAGCAGTTCTTC.

The rearrangement uses TRBV27 and TRBJ2-5, with TRBD2 as a possible D gene (5 bases). V dropped 6 bases and J dropped 5 bases, with 22 bases sitting between them. Germline V gene lookup returns CDR1 MNHEY and CDR2 SMNVEV (reference sequence). CDR3 length equals 16 residues. CDR3 loop: CASRTTRVGSAETQYF. CDR3 nucleotide sequence: TGTGCCAGCAGGACCACCCGGGTAGGGAGTGCGGAGACCCAGTACTTC.

The gene calls are TRBV11-2 and TRBJ1-2; TRBD1 matches 8 bases. Germline assignment: CDR1 SGHAT and CDR2 FQNNGV. V lost 4 bases and J lost 2; bases outside the gene matches: 6. The CDR3 is made up of 15 amino acids. CDR3 region: CASSSPRQGNYGYTF. As DNA, the CDR3 is TGTGCCAGCAGCTCCCCTCGACAGGGGAACTATGGCTACACCTTC. The complete variable domain, with remaining parts taken from reference TRBV11-2 and TRBJ1-2, reads EAGVAQSPRYKIIEKRQSVAFWCNPISGHATLYWYQQILGQGPKLLIQFQNNGVVDDSQLPKDRFSAERLKGVDSTLKIQPAKLEDSAVYLCASSSPRQGNYGYTFGSGTRLTVV.

This clone came up once. The rearrangement joins TRBV5-6 to TRBJ2-7; 13 bases align to TRBD2. The CDR3 is made up of 16 amino acids. The germline V gene encodes CDR1 SGHDT and CDR2 YYEEEE. V gave up 1 base and J gave up 2 bases; unmatched junction bases: 3. CDR3 amino acids: CASSLRLAGGTYEQYF. CDR3 DNA sequence: TGTGCCAGCAGCTTGCGACTAGCGGGGGGCACCTACGAGCAGTACTTC.

The chain couples TRBV15 to TRBJ2-2; no clear D. Germline values: CDR1 LNHNV, CDR2 YYDKDF (reference sequence). Deletions cut 2 bases from V and 6 bases from J, with 13 bases between. The CDR3 runs to 15 residues. As DNA, the CDR3 is TGTGCCACCAGCAGATCACATACGGGCTCCGGGGAGCTGTTTTTT. This translates into CATSRSHTGSGELFF. Drawing the rest from reference TRBV15 and TRBJ2-2, the complete variable domain is DAMVIQNPRYQVTQFGKPVTLSCSQTLNHNVMYWYQQKSSQAPKLLFHYYDKDFNNEADTPDNFQSRRPNTSFCFLDIRSPGLGDTAMYLCATSRSHTGSGELFFGEGSRLTVL.

This chain uses TRBV19 with TRBJ2-7; the D gene is possibly TRBD2 (5 bases). From germline, CDR1 is LNHDA and CDR2 SQIVND (reference sequence). The CDR3 consists of 16 residues. The ends were cut back, 5 bases at V and 2 bases at J, with 19 bases in the middle. In DNA form, the CDR3 reads TGTGCCAGTAGTCCCGAAGGACTTGCCATCACCTACGAGCAGTACTTC. The encoded protein is CASSPEGLAITYEQYF. Based on the CDR3 plus reference TRBV19 and TRBJ2-7, the full variable domain is DGGITQSPKYLFRKEGQNVTLSCEQNLNHDAMYWYRQDPGQGLRLIYYSQIVNDFQKGDIAEGYSVSREKKESFPLTVTSAQKNPTAFYLCASSPEGLAITYEQYFGPGTRLTVT.

This clone occurred once. The rearrangement joins TRBV30 to TRBJ2-6; D ambiguous. V was cut by 3 bases and J by 0 bases, with 9 bases left in between. Germline V gene data show CDR1 as GTSNPN and CDR2 as SVGIG (reference sequence). The CDR3 is made up of 15 amino acids. This CDR3 reads CAWSDRSSGANVLTF. Written as DNA, the CDR3 is TGTGCCTGGAGCGACCGGAGCTCTGGGGCCAACGTCCTGACTTTC.

The V gene is TRBV7-9, the J gene TRBJ1-2; a weak D match, TRBD1 (5 bases). The germline V gene encodes CDR1 SEHNR and CDR2 FQNEAQ (reference sequence). The V gene lost 5 bases and the J gene lost 3 bases, with 16 bases spanning the gap. This CDR3 has 15 amino acids. The CDR3 sequence is CASSPRQRRDYGYTF. The CDR3, as DNA: TGTGCCAGCAGCCCTCGACAGAGAAGAGACTATGGCTACACCTTC.

The chain is built from TRBV5-1 and TRBJ1-2; D is undetermined. Germline-derived CDR1 and CDR2 are SGHRS and YFSETQ. The V gene lost 0 bases and the J gene lost 7 bases, with 10 bases spanning the gap. The CDR3 loop spans 13 amino acids. The DNA for the CDR3 is TGCGCCAGCAGCTTGGACACGGGCGGTGGCTACACCTTC. Its protein is CASSLDTGGGYTF.

The CDR3 is CASSVTGTSGGVGEQFF. CDR3 coding DNA: TGTGCCAGCAGCGTAACCGGGACTAGCGGGGGGGTAGGTGAGCAGTTCTTC. The chain links TRBV7-6 to TRBJ2-1, with TRBD2 identical over 16 bases. J was trimmed by 9 bases and V by 5 bases; bases with no gene match: 10. From germline, CDR1 is SGHVS and CDR2 FNYEAQ. The CDR3 sequence is 17 residues long.